The following is a T cell receptor beta chain sequence with its context. Antigen unknown. The data were taken from a study of T cells after yellow fever vaccination. TCRdb re-derived calls from the 5' RACE reads in MiXCR, one entry per CDR3 protein. The sample carries about 300,000 distinct CDR3 sequences, around 6.8% recorded once. Findings and caveats of the study: Most clones from primary vaccination were detected again post-booster (roughly 96% CD4, around 88% CD8). FACS-sorted repertoires could contain abundant clonotypes contaminating from the bulk population.

This CDR3 is 16 amino acids long. V lost 2 bases and J lost 1, with 9 bases in between. Germline-derived CDR1 and CDR2 are MDHEN and SYDVKM. This sequence joins TRBV28 and TRBJ1-6, with D possibly being TRBD1 (5 bases). The material sequenced was PBMCs, taken 35 to 50 days after the first yellow fever vaccination. This clonotype was sampled from a man younger than 35 who received the YFV17D yellow fever vaccine. The CDR3 loop reads CASSLSQGSYNSPLHF. The CDR3, as DNA: TGTGCCAGCAGTTTAAGCCAGGGATCCTATAATTCACCCCTCCACTTT. Based on the CDR3 plus reference TRBV28 and TRBJ1-6, the full variable domain is DVKVTQSSRYLVKRTGEKVFLECVQDMDHENMFWYRQDPGLGLRLIYFSYDVKMKEKGDIPEGYSVSREKKERFSLILESASTNQTSMYLCASSLSQGSYNSPLHFGNGTRLTVT.